This T cell receptor beta chain was recovered during a study of long-term antiretroviral therapy in people with HIV. Survey-level immunoSEQ v3.0 assays were run. Clones were read by immunoSEQ multiplex PCR, and TCRdb kept only the in-frame ones, dropping some. The sample holds 20,000 or so clones, about nine tenths seen once. This CDR3 is 17 amino acids long. V gave up 4 bases and J gave up 1 base, with 20 bases separating them. The germline gives CDR1 SGHTS, CDR2 YDEGEE. The receptor was derived from a man aged 18-30 years with HIV. This specimen consisted of unsorted PBMCs, obtained 0.2 years before starting antiretroviral therapy. The rearrangement joins TRBV5-8 to TRBJ1-1; D is perhaps TRBD1 (5 bases). The CDR3 region is CASSAAGTTRRNTEAFF. Here the CDR3 DNA reads TGTGCCAGCAGCGCAGCCGGGACCACCCGCCGGAACACTGAAGCTTTCTTT.